The 14 T cell receptor beta chains below were found in one sample sequenced in a study of CD8 T cells in Susac syndrome. The authors reverse transcribed roughly 0.5 to 1 ug RNA with random hexamers. Each CDR3 protein gets one entry after TCRdb re-called the immunoSEQ multiplex PCR reads with MiXCR. The table includes fewer than 300,000 distinct CDR3 sequences, about 85% detected once. The specimen was CD8+ T cells from PBMCs. The receptors were sampled from a human donor with multiple sclerosis.

The rearrangement uses TRBV3-1 and TRBJ2-7; D possibly corresponds to TRBD2 (5 bases). The CDR3 is 15 amino acids. Trimming removed 0 bases from V and 0 bases from J, with 9 bases in between. From germline, CDR1 is LGHDT and CDR2 YNNKEL (reference sequence). CDR3 region: CASSQDIGSSYEQYF. DNA for the CDR3: TGTGCCAGCAGCCAAGATATAGGGAGCTCCTACGAGCAGTACTTC.

The chain uses TRBV27 and TRBJ1-3, with D maybe TRBD1 (5 bases). Deletions cut 5 bases from V and 0 bases from J, with 14 bases between. Germline V gene lookup returns CDR1 MNHEY and CDR2 SMNVEV (reference sequence). The CDR3 length is 16 residues. DNA of the CDR3: TGTGCCAGCAGTCCCACGGGGCGGTTCTCTGGAAACACCATATATTTT. It translates to CASSPTGRFSGNTIYF.

This CDR3 is CASSWTPGTEYSGNTIYF. Written as DNA, the CDR3 is TGTGCCAGCAGTTGGACTCCCGGGACAGAATATTCTGGAAACACCATATATTTT. This chain joins TRBV6-2 or TRBV6-3 and TRBJ1-3; TRBD1 aligns across 7 bases. This CDR3 spans 18 amino acids. V gave up 4 bases and J gave up 1 base; unmatched junction bases: 13. From germline, CDR1 is MNHEY and CDR2 SVGEGT.

The V gene is TRBV7-9, the J gene TRBJ1-4, with D possibly being TRBD1 (5 bases). CDR1 is SEHNR, CDR2 FQNEAQ, per germline (reference sequence). The CDR3 length is 15 residues. Trimming left V 4 bases short and J 2 bases short, with 11 bases between. As DNA, the CDR3 is TGTGCCAGCAGCTCAGGTGGGGGGACTAATGAAAAACTGTTTTTT. Its protein product is CASSSGGGTNEKLFF. The complete variable domain, with remaining parts taken from reference TRBV7-9 and TRBJ1-4, reads DTGVSQNPRHKITKRGQNVTFRCDPISEHNRLYWYRQTLGQGPEFLTYFQNEAQLEKSRLLSDRFSAERPKGSFSTLEIQRTEQGDSAMYLCASSSGGGTNEKLFFGSGTQLSVL.

This clonotype occurred once. The chain has TRBV3-1 and TRBJ2-7; 10 nucleotides line up with TRBD1. The trim removed 5 bases at V and 6 bases at J, leaving 10 bases unmatched. This CDR3 is 15 amino acids long. Looked up from germline, CDR1 is LGHDT and CDR2 is YNNKEL (reference sequence). The CDR3 coding sequence is TGTGCCAGCAGCGTAAGACAGGGGGCAGAGAGCGAGCAGTACTTC. Its protein product is CASSVRQGAESEQYF.

The chain carries TRBV4-1 and TRBJ2-5; D may be TRBD1 or TRBD2 (6 bases each). Trimming pared 8 bases from V and 1 base from J, leaving 14 bases between. The germline V gene has CDR1 MGHRA and CDR2 YSYEKL. CDR3 length equals 14 residues. As DNA, the CDR3 is TGCGCCAGCTCACCCGGGGGCTTCCAAGAGACCCAGTACTTC. Its translation is CASSPGGFQETQYF.

Only a few counts were recorded for this clonotype. The rearrangement uses TRBV27 and TRBJ2-5; D gene uncertain. V was pared by 3 bases and J by 5 bases, with 10 bases between. The length of the CDR3 is 13 residues. Germline V gene sequence: CDR1 MNHEY, CDR2 SMNVEV (reference sequence). The DNA of the CDR3 is TGTGCCAGCAGTTTGGGTCAGAAGGAGACCCAGTACTTC. Protein product: CASSLGQKETQYF.

V gene TRBV9 combines with J gene TRBJ2-1; 11 positions match TRBD2. The CDR3 extends over 17 amino acids. V was pared by 3 bases and J by 6 bases, with 11 bases of the junction left unmatched. CDR1 SGDLS and CDR2 YYNGEE come from the germline V gene. CDR3 DNA: TGTGCCAGCAGCGCCTCCGGGACTAGCGGTCTCCGCAATGAGCAGTTCTTC. Amino acid sequence: CASSASGTSGLRNEQFF. Full variable domain (missing parts from reference TRBV9 and TRBJ2-1): DSGVTQTPKHLITATGQRVTLRCSPRSGDLSVYWYQQSLDQGLQFLIQYYNGEERAKGNILERFSAQQFPDLHSELNLSSLELGDSALYFCASSASGTSGLRNEQFFGPGTRLTVL.

The chain joins TRBV20-1 to TRBJ2-7, with D tentatively TRBD2 (5 bases). The CDR3 length is 14 residues. The germline V and J ends were trimmed by 3 bases and 0 bases, with 12 bases remaining between them. The germline CDR1 and CDR2 sequences are DFQATT and SNEGSKA (reference sequence). The CDR3 sequence is CSARPGFSSYEQYF. The DNA of the CDR3 is TGCAGTGCTAGGCCGGGATTCTCCTCCTACGAGCAGTACTTC.

The genes are TRBV9 and TRBJ2-3, with TRBD1 matching over 10 bases. The CDR3 contains 17 residues. CDR1 SGDLS and CDR2 YYNGEE come from the germline V gene. Trimming at V came to 3 bases and at J to 4 bases, leaving 11 bases not matched to a gene. CDR3: CASSDSPGQGTADTQYF. The CDR3 DNA reads TGTGCCAGCAGCGACTCACCGGGACAGGGGACCGCAGATACGCAGTATTTT. Full variable domain (remainder filled in from reference TRBV9 and TRBJ2-3): DSGVTQTPKHLITATGQRVTLRCSPRSGDLSVYWYQQSLDQGLQFLIQYYNGEERAKGNILERFSAQQFPDLHSELNLSSLELGDSALYFCASSDSPGQGTADTQYFGPGTRLTVL.

V usage is TRBV2 and J usage is TRBJ2-4; D might be TRBD2 (6 bases). The CDR3 is 16 residues long. V shed 5 bases and J shed 6 bases, with 20 bases lying between them. Germline lookup yields CDR1 SNHLY and CDR2 FYNNEI. The CDR3 DNA reads as TGTGCCAGCAGTACCGACTCGAGGGAGGCCTTAAACATTCAGTACTTC. The encoded protein is CASSTDSREALNIQYF. The complete variable domain, with remaining parts taken from reference TRBV2 and TRBJ2-4, reads EPEVTQTPSHQVTQMGQEVILRCVPISNHLYFYWYRQILGQKVEFLVSFYNNEISEKSEIFDDQFSVERPDGSNFTLKIRSTKLEDSAMYFCASSTDSREALNIQYFGAGTRLSVL.

The chain carries TRBV28 and TRBJ2-7, with 10 bases fitting TRBD2. The CDR3 runs 14 residues. V gave up 5 bases and J gave up 7 bases; unmatched junction bases: 8. Germline-derived CDR1 and CDR2 are MDHEN and SYDVKM. The CDR3 spells CASSVAGGWEEQYF. CDR3 DNA: TGTGCCAGCAGTGTAGCGGGAGGCTGGGAGGAGCAGTACTTC.

This clonotype has just one count. The V call is TRBV9, the J call TRBJ2-7; D possibly uses TRBD1 or TRBD2 (5 bases each). The CDR3 is made up of 16 amino acids. Germline loops: CDR1 SGDLS, CDR2 YYNGEE. V was cut by 4 bases and J by 0 bases, with 17 bases left in between. As DNA, the CDR3 is TGTGCCAGCAGCCCCTCGGGGCGGCTAGCCTCCTACGAGCAGTACTTC. Translated, it gives CASSPSGRLASYEQYF.

This rearrangement joins TRBV11-2 to TRBJ2-7; no firm D call. CDR1 and CDR2 (germline): SGHAT, FQNNGV. Trimming stripped 1 base from V and 4 bases from J, with 8 bases between. This CDR3 has 13 amino acids. This chain's CDR3 is CASSLATLYEQYF. The DNA of the CDR3 is TGTGCCAGCAGCTTAGCCACCTTATACGAGCAGTACTTC.